This T cell receptor (beta chain) appears in the sequencing data of a study of blood T cells in healthy people across ages. Russia was home to the donors, healthy Caucasian individuals aged roughly 6 to 90. Total RNA extraction produced at least 5.5 micrograms (per sample) for the study. Next came a second PCR, run for about 6 to 12 cycles, which used a sample-barcoded 5' primer along with a J-beta primer mix. TCRdb re-analysed the 5' RACE reads in MiXCR, keeping a single row per CDR3 protein. The data hold fewer than 800,000 distinct CDR3 sequences, with 20% to 30% observed a single time. The table lists this clonotype with a few counts. The CDR3 is made up of 15 amino acids. Deletions cut 3 bases from V and 2 bases from J, with 13 bases between. Germline CDR1 and CDR2: MNHEY and SVGEGT. This sample was also put to use in a study of T cells of mothers and their children.

The sequence came from a boy under 18 in good health. Sample: blood. The chain has TRBV6-2 or TRBV6-3 and TRBJ1-2; D uncertain. CDR3 nucleotide sequence: TGTGCCAGCAGTTATTCGACGGACGGGAACTATGGCTACACCTTC. Protein product: CASSYSTDGNYGYTF.